A single sample gave rise to the 18 T cell receptor beta chains below, sequenced in a study of T cell repertoires in cytomegalovirus infection. TCRdb redid the calling of the reads with MiXCR, one entry per CDR3 protein. The data contain more than 140,000 distinct CDR3 sequences, 5% to 6.5% of them singletons. Sequencing used PBMCs. All receptors derive from a human donor in good health (CMV status not recorded). Some clones in this sample may be carry-over from other donors' samples.

This clonotype was observed many times. The chain couples TRBV12-3 or TRBV12-4 to TRBJ1-1; TRBD1 is a possible D gene (6 bases). V lost 7 bases and J 1 base, leaving 13 bases between the germline ends. CDR3 length equals 14 residues. CDR3 loop: CASNSGQKNTEAFF. In DNA form, the CDR3 reads TGTGCCAGCAATTCAGGACAGAAGAACACTGAAGCTTTCTTT.

Only a few counts were recorded for this clonotype. This sequence joins TRBV19 and TRBJ2-5; no reliable D call. Germline loops: CDR1 LNHDA, CDR2 SQIVND (reference sequence). The ends were cut back, 3 bases at V and 2 bases at J, with 13 bases in the middle. The CDR3 runs to 15 residues. The CDR3 sequence is CASSMDAVSQETQYF. CDR3 sequence (DNA): TGTGCCAGTAGTATGGATGCGGTCAGTCAAGAGACCCAGTACTTC.

Comment on this clonotype: Without the conserved terminal phenylalanine or tryptophan, this CDR3 likely stems from a read error. J is TRBJ1-1 and V is TRBV29-1; D unresolved. V dropped 4 bases and J dropped 0 bases, with 21 bases sitting between them. The germline V gene has CDR1 SQVTM and CDR2 ANQGSEA. This CDR3 comprises 17 residues. CDR3 coding DNA: TGCAGCGTTGCGGGTCATAGGCGGAGCCGCATGAACACTGAAGCTTTCTCT. This gives the protein CSVAGHRRSRMNTEAFS.

The chain combines TRBV15 with TRBJ1-2, with D unclear. The CDR3 consists of 13 residues. V shed 6 bases and J shed 2 bases, with 10 bases lying between them. Germline V gives CDR1 LNHNV, CDR2 YYDKDF (reference sequence). Here the CDR3 reads CATSFGSNYGYTF. CDR3 in DNA: TGTGCCACCAGTTTCGGCAGCAACTATGGCTACACCTTC.

This clonotype is a singleton in its sample. The rearrangement joins TRBV20-1 to TRBJ2-3; 15 nucleotides agree with TRBD2. The CDR3 is 13 residues long. The germline CDR1 and CDR2 sequences are DFQATT and SNEGSKA (reference sequence). Losses at the gene ends were 5 bases for V and 14 bases for J; bases not matched to a gene: 8. This CDR3 reads CSAGGLAGGMGYF. DNA of the CDR3: TGCAGTGCTGGGGGACTAGCGGGGGGAATGGGGTATTTT.

In its sample, this clonotype was seen many times. The chain is built from TRBV6-2 or TRBV6-3 and TRBJ1-1, with a tentative D call TRBD1 (5 bases). V was pared by 10 bases and J by 4 bases, with 28 bases between. In germline, CDR1 is MNHEY, CDR2 SVGEGT. CDR3 length: 17 residues. CDR3 in DNA: TGTGCCACCACTCTCTCATCCACTTTCGGGGGAGCCACTGAAGCTTTCTTT. Translating it yields CATTLSSTFGGATEAFF.

J is TRBJ2-7 and V is TRBV7-9; the D is unclear. The germline V and J ends were trimmed by 1 base and 5 bases, with 6 bases remaining between them. Germline CDR1 is SEHNR and CDR2 is FQNEAQ (reference sequence). CDR3 length: 12 residues. CDR3 residues: CASSLGGDEQYF. CDR3 DNA sequence: TGTGCCAGCAGCTTAGGCGGTGACGAGCAGTACTTC.

This clonotype came up many times. The chain uses TRBV7-9 and TRBJ2-6, with 8 bases matching TRBD2. There are 15 residues in the CDR3. Germline V gene sequence: CDR1 SEHNR, CDR2 FQNEAQ (reference sequence). V trimming: 5 bases; J trimming: 3 bases; junction bases outside the gene matches: 3. CDR3 protein: CASSREGVGANVLTF. The CDR3 bases are TGTGCCAGCAGCCGGGAGGGGGTTGGGGCCAACGTCCTGACTTTC.

This clonotype came up many times. The genes are TRBV6-1 and TRBJ1-2; TRBD1 aligns across 10 bases. The V and J ends lost 7 bases and 3 bases, in that order; junction bases with no gene match: 5. Germline V gene sequence: CDR1 MNHNS, CDR2 SASEGT. This CDR3 region has 14 residues. The CDR3: CASTRQGADYGYTF. CDR3 DNA sequence: TGTGCCAGCACTCGACAGGGGGCTGACTATGGCTACACCTTC.

There are many counts of this clonotype. The J gene is TRBJ2-5, the V gene TRBV7-2; TRBD1 might be the D (6 bases). The germline gives CDR1 SGHTA, CDR2 FQGNSA. This CDR3 contains 14 residues. V was pared by 4 bases and J by 3 bases, with 12 bases between. CDR3 DNA: TGTGCCAGCAGCTGGGGGCGATTAAAAGAGACCCAGTACTTC. Its protein product is CASSWGRLKETQYF.

This clonotype came up many times. The J gene is TRBJ2-1, the V gene TRBV7-2, with 13 bases identical to TRBD2. Germline CDR1 and CDR2: SGHTA and FQGNSA. Trimming at V came to 2 bases and at J to 7 bases, leaving 8 bases not matched to a gene. This CDR3 has 17 amino acids. The CDR3, as DNA: TGTGCCAGCAGCTTAAGGCTCGGGACTAGCGGGGTAAATGAGCAGTTCTTC. Translation gives CASSLRLGTSGVNEQFF.

This clonotype was seen repeatedly, ten times or more. The gene calls are TRBV28 and TRBJ1-2; the match to TRBD1 covers 11 bases. Trimming cost V 6 bases and J 6 bases; bases outside gene matches: 9. Germline V gene sequence: CDR1 MDHEN, CDR2 SYDVKM. The CDR3 extends over 15 amino acids. The CDR3 loop reads CASSHSGQGDHGYTF. In DNA, the CDR3 is TGTGCCAGCAGCCACTCGGGACAGGGGGACCATGGCTACACCTTC.

This clonotype was detected many times. This chain links TRBV29-1 with TRBJ2-5; 7 nucleotides match TRBD1. V trimming: 4 bases; J trimming: 0 bases; junction bases outside the gene matches: 8. This CDR3 comprises 15 residues. Germline values: CDR1 SQVTM, CDR2 ANQGSEA. The CDR3 DNA is TGCAGCGTTGCCCCAATGACAGGGAACCAAGAGACCCAGTACTTC. This gives the protein CSVAPMTGNQETQYF.

In its sample, this clonotype ranks as medium-sized (0.01 to 0.1%). V and J are TRBV7-2 and TRBJ1-1; D call uncertain. Germline values: CDR1 SGHTA, CDR2 FQGNSA. Trimming removed 5 bases from V and 1 base from J, with 20 bases in between. The CDR3 runs 17 residues. CDR3 sequence reads: CASSLSSAASRNTEAFF. CDR3 DNA: TGTGCCAGCAGCCTCTCATCGGCTGCTAGTAGGAACACTGAAGCTTTCTTT.

Many counts were recorded for this clonotype. The chain links TRBV20-1 to TRBJ2-5, with 10 bases aligning to TRBD2. Germline V lookup: CDR1 DFQATT, CDR2 SNEGSKA (reference sequence). Germline trimming cut 6 bases from V and 5 bases from J; bases unmatched to any gene: 18. CDR3 length: 17 amino acids. CDR3 nucleotides: TGCAGTGCCCACACGGGGTTCAGCGGGGGGGCTGTGGAGACCCAGTACTTC. Residues: CSAHTGFSGGAVETQYF.

This clonotype was counted only a few times. The gene calls are TRBV28 and TRBJ2-3; TRBD1 aligns across 8 bases. CDR3 length equals 14 residues. The V segment lost 8 bases and the J segment 1 base; nucleotides outside the gene matches: 5. CDR1 and CDR2 from the germline V gene are MDHEN and SYDVKM. CDR3 sequence reads: CASYHRGGTDTQYF. The CDR3, as DNA: TGTGCCAGCTATCACAGGGGGGGCACAGATACGCAGTATTTT.

This chain uses TRBV20-1 with TRBJ2-3; tentatively, D is TRBD1 or TRBD2 (6 bases each). CDR1 is DFQATT, CDR2 SNEGSKA, per germline (reference sequence). This CDR3 contains 11 residues. V was cut by 8 bases and J by 6 bases, with 12 bases left in between. CDR3 coding DNA: TGCAGTTGCCAAGGGGGGGATACGCAGTATTTT. This sequence encodes CSCQGGDTQYF.

This clonotype was observed at least ten times. The chain is built from TRBV7-3 and TRBJ2-7; 7 positions agree with TRBD2. V gave up 3 bases and J gave up 5 bases; unmatched junction bases: 4. CDR3 length equals 13 residues. Per the germline V gene, CDR1 is SGHTA and CDR2 is FQGTGA. The CDR3 nucleotides are TGTGCCAGCAGCTTTCTAGCGGACCACGAGCAGTACTTC. Its protein is CASSFLADHEQYF.